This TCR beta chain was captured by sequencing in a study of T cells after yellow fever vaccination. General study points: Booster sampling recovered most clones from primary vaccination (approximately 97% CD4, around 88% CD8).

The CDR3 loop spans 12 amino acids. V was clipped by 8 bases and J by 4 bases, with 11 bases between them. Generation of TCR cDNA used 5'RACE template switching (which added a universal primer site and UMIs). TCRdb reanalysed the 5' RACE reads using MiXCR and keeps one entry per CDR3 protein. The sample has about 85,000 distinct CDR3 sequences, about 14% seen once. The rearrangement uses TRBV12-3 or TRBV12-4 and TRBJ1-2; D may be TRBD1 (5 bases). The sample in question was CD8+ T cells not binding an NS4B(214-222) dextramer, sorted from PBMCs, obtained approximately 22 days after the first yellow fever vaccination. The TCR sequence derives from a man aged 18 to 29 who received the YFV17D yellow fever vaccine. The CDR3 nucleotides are TGTGCCAGCGGACCAGGGTTCTATGGCTACACCTTC. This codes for CASGPGFYGYTF.